The clone carrying this T cell receptor (beta chain) was observed a handful of times. Its antigen is undetermined. The sample is drawn from a study of cytomegalovirus exposure and HLA in healthy donors. The wider study: An early data release held approximately 80 million unique TCRs from HLA-typed donors. Overall study results and limits: Relative to the approximately 630-donor mean, N-insertions were reportedly fewer in an Asian-associated ancestry cluster in a later analysis. The study listed 164 cytomegalovirus-associated TCR beta chains. With further analysis later on, most CMV-associated TCR beta chains appeared HLA-restricted.

Primers for the PCR totalled 60 Vbeta and 13 Jbeta. Libraries were prepared by immunoSEQ multiplex PCR; TCRdb keeps only in-frame clonotypes and omits some of them. The sample holds over 150,000 clones, under 85% seen once. After removal of 8 bases from V and 14 bases from J, the junction contained 14 bases not matched to a gene. The germline V gene encodes CDR1 LGHNA and CDR2 YSLEER. This CDR3 region has 13 residues. The clonotype comes from a man in his late teens or twenties in good health and CMV-seronegative. V is TRBV4-3 and J is TRBJ2-3; TRBD2 matches at 9 bases. Sequencing used PBMCs. CDR3 in DNA: TGCGCCAGCCACGGCCTAGCGGGGCAAAAGCGGTATTTT. Residues: CASHGLAGQKRYF.